Listed below are T cell receptor beta chains from one sample, sequenced in a study of blood T cells in healthy people across ages. TCRdb ran MiXCR on the 5' RACE reads and lists one entry per CDR3 protein. The table includes about 1 million distinct CDR3 sequences, approximately 26% detected once. This sample also belongs to another study, concerning T cells of mothers and their children.

What was sequenced was blood. The source of these receptors is a girl under 10 years old in good health. The CDR3 runs from the conserved cysteine through the conserved F or W.

j_call,v_call,cdr3_aa
TRBJ2-7,TRBV10-3,CAGGDRTIYEQYF
TRBJ1-3,TRBV6-5,CASSYFQGALSGNTIYF
-,TRBV6-2/TRBV6-3,CASSYSSRGNEQFF
TRBJ2-1,TRBV9,CASSGQPDYNEQFF
TRBJ1-1,TRBV7-2,CASSLGGVSEAFF
TRBJ1-5,TRBV19,CASTPGAPNQPQHF
TRBJ2-5,TRBV7-2,CASSLTSGGVKTQYF
TRBJ2-7,TRBV4-3,CASSQEGDGTYEQYF
TRBJ2-7,TRBV19,CASSKWAEERYF
TRBJ2-5,TRBV6-6,CASRLGGETQYF
-,TRBV6-2/TRBV6-3,CASSYEAGGHQFF
TRBJ2-1,TRBV9,CASSVWTEDNEQFF
TRBJ1-1,TRBV6-2/TRBV6-3,CASSPMVGKAFF
TRBJ2-3,TRBV29-1,CSVFGRSTDTQYF
TRBJ1-4,TRBV7-9,CASSLTTDLTEKLFF